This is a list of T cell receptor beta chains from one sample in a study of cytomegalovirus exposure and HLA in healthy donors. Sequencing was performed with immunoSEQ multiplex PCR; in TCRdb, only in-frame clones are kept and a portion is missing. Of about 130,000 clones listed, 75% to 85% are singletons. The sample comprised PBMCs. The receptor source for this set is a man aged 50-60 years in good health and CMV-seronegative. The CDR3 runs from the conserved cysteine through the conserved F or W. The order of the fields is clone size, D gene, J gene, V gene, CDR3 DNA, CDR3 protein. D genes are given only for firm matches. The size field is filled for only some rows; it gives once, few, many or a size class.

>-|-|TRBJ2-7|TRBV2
TGTGCCAGCAGTGGGGGCTGGGGGGTCACCGAGCAGTACTTC
CASSGGWGVTEQYF
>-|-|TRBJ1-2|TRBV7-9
TGTGCCAGCAGCTTAGGCCCTTACATAGACAGGCTGGGCGGCTACACCTTC
CASSLGPYIDRLGGYTF
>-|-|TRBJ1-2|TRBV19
TGTGCCAGTAGTATAGAAAACCCGTCTCCGACGGGTGGCTACACCTTC
CASSIENPSPTGGYTF
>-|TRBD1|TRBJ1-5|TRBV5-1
TGCGCCAGCAGCTTGACAGGGGGCGGAAATCAGCCCCAGCATTTT
CASSLTGGGNQPQHF
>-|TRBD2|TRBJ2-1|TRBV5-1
TGCGCCAGCAGCTTGGGTACTAGCGGGGGGGCAGGTGAGCAGTTCTTC
CASSLGTSGGAGEQFF
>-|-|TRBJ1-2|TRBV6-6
TGTGCCAGCAGTCGGGGAGAGGGTCTGTCTTACACCTTC
CASSRGEGLSYTF
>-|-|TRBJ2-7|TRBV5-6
TGTGCCAGCAGCTTACAGAGAATCTACGAGCAGTACTTC
CASSLQRIYEQYF
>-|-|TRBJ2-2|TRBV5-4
TGTGCCAGCAGCTTAGGGGGCGGGGAGCTGTTTTTT
CASSLGGGELFF
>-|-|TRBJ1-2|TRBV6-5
TGTGCCAGCAGTAGCGGCCTCCCGGACTATGGCTACACCTTC
CASSSGLPDYGYTF
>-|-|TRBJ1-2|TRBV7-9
TGTGCCAGCAGAAAAGGGCAGGGCAATGGCTACACCTTC
CASRKGQGNGYTF
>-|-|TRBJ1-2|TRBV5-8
TGTGCCAGCAGCCTTCGGACAGCAGACTATGGCTACACCTTC
CASSLRTADYGYTF
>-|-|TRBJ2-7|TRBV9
TGTGCCAGCAGCGCATTCACGGGGGGCGTATACGAGCAGTACTTC
CASSAFTGGVYEQYF
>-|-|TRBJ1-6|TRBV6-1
TGTGCCAGCAGGGCCGGGATCTATAATTCACCCCTCCACTTT
CASRAGIYNSPLHF
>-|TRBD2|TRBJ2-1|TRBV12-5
TGTGCTAGTGGTTTGGTACTTCGGGGACTAGCGGGGGCGAGCTCCTACAATGAGCAGTTCTTC
CASGLVLRGLAGASSYNEQFF
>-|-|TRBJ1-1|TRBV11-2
TGTGCCAGCAGCTTAGTACCGGGGGTAGAAGCTTTCTTT
CASSLVPGVEAFF
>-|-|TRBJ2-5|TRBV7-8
TGTGCCAGCAGCCTGGGCGGGGCTACGCCCGACTTC
CASSLGGATPDF
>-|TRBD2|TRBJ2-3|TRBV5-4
TGTGCCAGCAGCTTGGCCCTGACTAGCGACGAGTATTTT
CASSLALTSDEYF
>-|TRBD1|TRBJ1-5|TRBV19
TGTGCCAGTAGTTCGAGAAATACAGGGGTGAGTCAGCCCCAGCATTTT
CASSSRNTGVSQPQHF
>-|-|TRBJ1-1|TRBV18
TGTGCCAGCTCCACCGGCTGGGGGGTAGAAGCTTTCTTT
CASSTGWGVEAFF
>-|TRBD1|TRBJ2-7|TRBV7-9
TGTGCCAGCAGCCCCCCGGGACAGCACTACGAGCAGTACTTC
CASSPPGQHYEQYF
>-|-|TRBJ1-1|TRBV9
TGTGCCAGCAGCCTATGGACAGACACTGAAGCTTTCTTT
CASSLWTDTEAFF
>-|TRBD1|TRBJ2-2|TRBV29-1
TGCAGCGTTGAACCGGGACAGGGGATGGCCGGGGAGCTGTTTTTT
CSVEPGQGMAGELFF
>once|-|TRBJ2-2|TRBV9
TGTGCCAGCAGCGTAGCTTCGCGGCTTGCGAACACCGGGGAGCTGTTTTTT
CASSVASRLANTGELFF
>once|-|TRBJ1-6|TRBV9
TGTGCCAGCAGCCCGGGAACCAGCTCCTATAATTCACCCCTCCACTTT
CASSPGTSSYNSPLHF
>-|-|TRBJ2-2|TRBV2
TGTGCCAGCAGTGAAGGCAGGGTCGGCGGGGAGCTGTTTTTT
CASSEGRVGGELFF
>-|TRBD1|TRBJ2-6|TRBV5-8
TGTGCCAGCAGCAACAGACAGGGGACTGGGGCCAACGTCCTGACTTTC
CASSNRQGTGANVLTF
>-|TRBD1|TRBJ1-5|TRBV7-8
TGTGCCAGCAGCTTAAACAGGGGGCCCAGTCAGCCCCAGCATTTT
CASSLNRGPSQPQHF
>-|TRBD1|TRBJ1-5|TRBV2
TGTGCCAGCAGCGGACAGGTCCTAAATCAGCCCCAGCATTTT
CASSGQVLNQPQHF
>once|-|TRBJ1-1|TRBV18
TGTGCCAGCTCACCCGGGAGCACTGAAGCTTTCTTT
CASSPGSTEAFF
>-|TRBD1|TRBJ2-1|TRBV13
TGTGCCAGCAGCTGGGACAGGGGCAATGAGCAGTTCTTC
CASSWDRGNEQFF
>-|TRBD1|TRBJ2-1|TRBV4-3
TGCGCCAGCAGCCGAACCGACAGGGTATTGGTCAATGAGCAGTTCTTC
CASSRTDRVLVNEQFF
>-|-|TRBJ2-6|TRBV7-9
TGTGCCAGCAGCTCCCACCTCAGCTCTGGGGCCAACGTCCTGACTTTC
CASSSHLSSGANVLTF
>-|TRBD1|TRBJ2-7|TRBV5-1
TGCGCCAGCAGCCCCCGGGACAGGGTCTCCTACGAGCAGTACTTC
CASSPRDRVSYEQYF
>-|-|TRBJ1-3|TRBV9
TGTGCCAGCAGCGCACAACCAGGGGGAAACACCATATATTTT
CASSAQPGGNTIYF
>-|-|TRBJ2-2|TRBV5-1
TGCGCCAGCAGCCTGTCAGATCCAGGGGGGGAGCTGTTTTTT
CASSLSDPGGELFF
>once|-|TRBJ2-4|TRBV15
TGTGCCACCAGAGCAGGCGGGATGGCCAAAAACATTCAGTACTTC
CATRAGGMAKNIQYF
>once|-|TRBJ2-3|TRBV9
TGTGCCAGCAGCGACCGGACTGGGGGAGGTACGCAGTATTTT
CASSDRTGGGTQYF
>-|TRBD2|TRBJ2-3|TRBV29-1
TGCAGCGCGGGGGGGCGGGGGATCACCAATACGCAGTATTTT
CSAGGRGITNTQYF
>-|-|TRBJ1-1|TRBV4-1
TGCGCCAGCAGCCAAACCACGGGAGTTAACACTGAAGCTTTCTTT
CASSQTTGVNTEAFF
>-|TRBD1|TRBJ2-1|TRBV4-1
TGCGCCAGCAGCCCGGGACAGAGCTCCTACAATGAGCAGTTCTTC
CASSPGQSSYNEQFF
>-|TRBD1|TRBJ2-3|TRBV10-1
TGCGCCAGCAGCTCGCGACAGGGGGCAGATACGCAGTATTTT
CASSSRQGADTQYF
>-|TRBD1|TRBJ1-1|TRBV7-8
TGTGCCAGCAGCTTGTACAGGGGAAACACTGAAGCTTTCTTT
CASSLYRGNTEAFF
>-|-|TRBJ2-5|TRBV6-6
TGTGCCAGCAGTTACCTGACAGGTCTTACCCAAGAGACCCAGTACTTC
CASSYLTGLTQETQYF
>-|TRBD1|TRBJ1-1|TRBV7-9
TGTGCCAGCAGACGGACAGGGGGGGACACTGAAGCTTTCTTT
CASRRTGGDTEAFF
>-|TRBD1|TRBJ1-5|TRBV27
TGTGCCAGCAGTCCGGGCGTTACAGGGGGTAGGCAGCCCCAGCATTTT
CASSPGVTGGRQPQHF